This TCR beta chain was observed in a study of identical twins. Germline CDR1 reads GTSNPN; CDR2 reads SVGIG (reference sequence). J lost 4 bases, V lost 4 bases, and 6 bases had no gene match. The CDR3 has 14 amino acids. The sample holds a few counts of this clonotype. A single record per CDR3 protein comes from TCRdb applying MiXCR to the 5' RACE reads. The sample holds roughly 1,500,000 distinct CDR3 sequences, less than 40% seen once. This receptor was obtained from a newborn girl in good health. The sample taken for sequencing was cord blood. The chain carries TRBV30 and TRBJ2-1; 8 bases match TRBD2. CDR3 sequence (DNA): TGTGCCTGGAATCGGGGGGGCAAATACAATGAGCAGTTCTTC. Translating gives CAWNRGGKYNEQFF.